The rows below give T cell receptor beta chains drawn from one sample of a study of blood T cells in healthy people across ages. TCRdb ran MiXCR on the 5' RACE reads and lists one entry per CDR3 protein. The table has 1 million or so distinct CDR3 sequences, under 55% seen once. Material: blood. Every receptor here comes from a woman in her sixties or seventies in good health. CDR3s include the opening cysteine and the closing phenylalanine or tryptophan. The order of the fields is CDR3 DNA, CDR3 protein, clone size, V gene, D gene, J gene. The D gene is left open where the match is weak. Clone sizes are given selectively: once, few, many, or a class where the clone is expanded.

cdr3_nt: TGTGCCAGCAGCGGATTTCAGACTAGCGGTGCCTACGAGCAGTACTTC; cdr3_aa: CASSGFQTSGAYEQYF; clone_size: few; v_call: TRBV7-9; d_call: TRBD2; j_call: TRBJ2-7
cdr3_nt: TGTGCCAGCAGCCACACTAGCGGGGCGCGAAATGGGCAGTTCTTC; cdr3_aa: CASSHTSGARNGQFF; clone_size: -; v_call: TRBV3-1; d_call: TRBD2; j_call: TRBJ2-1
cdr3_nt: TGTGCCAGCAGCTCGGACCCTCGGGCATCCGAGCAGTACTTC; cdr3_aa: CASSSDPRASEQYF; clone_size: -; v_call: TRBV7-9; d_call: -; j_call: TRBJ2-7
cdr3_nt: TGCAGCGTTGTTGATGGCGGGAGGGCCAGGAACGAGCAGTACTTC; cdr3_aa: CSVVDGGRARNEQYF; clone_size: many; v_call: TRBV29-1; d_call: TRBD2; j_call: TRBJ2-7
cdr3_nt: TGCAGTGCCTTCTACTTGACAGGATATAATTCACCCCTCCACTTT; cdr3_aa: CSAFYLTGYNSPLHF; clone_size: few; v_call: TRBV20-1; d_call: -; j_call: TRBJ1-6
cdr3_nt: TGCAGTGCGCGACCCGGGAGAGGAGAGACCCAGTACTTC; cdr3_aa: CSARPGRGETQYF; clone_size: -; v_call: TRBV20-1; d_call: -; j_call: TRBJ2-5
cdr3_nt: TGTGCCACCAGTGAAACCCGGACTAGCGGGATGCAGTATTTT; cdr3_aa: CATSETRTSGMQYF; clone_size: many; v_call: TRBV24-1; d_call: TRBD2; j_call: TRBJ2-3
cdr3_nt: TGTGCCAGCAGCGCGGGACTAGCGGGAGGGTCGAAGACCCAGTACTTC; cdr3_aa: CASSAGLAGGSKTQYF; clone_size: -; v_call: TRBV9; d_call: TRBD2; j_call: TRBJ2-5
cdr3_nt: TGTGCCAGCAGCCCTCCGGGACAGAATAATTCACCCCTCCACTTT; cdr3_aa: CASSPPGQNNSPLHF; clone_size: -; v_call: TRBV3-1; d_call: TRBD1; j_call: TRBJ1-6
cdr3_nt: TGCGCCAGCAGCCAAGGACAGAGGGATGAAAAACTGTATTTT; cdr3_aa: CASSQGQRDEKLYF; clone_size: once; v_call: TRBV4-3; d_call: -; j_call: TRBJ1-4
cdr3_nt: TGTGCCAGCGGGACAGCTTTCTATGGCTACACCTTC; cdr3_aa: CASGTAFYGYTF; clone_size: -; v_call: TRBV27; d_call: TRBD1; j_call: TRBJ1-2
cdr3_nt: TGTGCCAGCAGCCAAGATCCGGGGATAGCGGGAGTAGGGGAGACCCAGTACTTC; cdr3_aa: CASSQDPGIAGVGETQYF; clone_size: few; v_call: TRBV4-2; d_call: TRBD2; j_call: TRBJ2-5
cdr3_nt: TGCAGTGCTACCCTAGCGGGACCGTACAATGAGCAGTTCTTC; cdr3_aa: CSATLAGPYNEQFF; clone_size: -; v_call: TRBV20-1; d_call: TRBD2; j_call: TRBJ2-1
cdr3_nt: TGCGCCAGCAGCCAAGACTATCTAGCTATACGCGAGACCCAGTTCTTC; cdr3_aa: CASSQDYLAIRETQFF; clone_size: -; v_call: TRBV4-1; d_call: -; j_call: TRBJ2-1
cdr3_nt: TGTGCCAGCAGCGTAGCTGGCACAGATACGCAGTATTTT; cdr3_aa: CASSVAGTDTQYF; clone_size: -; v_call: TRBV9; d_call: -; j_call: TRBJ2-3
cdr3_nt: TGCGCCAGCAGCTTTTGGGGGACTAGCGGGACTCAAGATACGCAGTATTTT; cdr3_aa: CASSFWGTSGTQDTQYF; clone_size: -; v_call: TRBV5-1; d_call: TRBD2; j_call: TRBJ2-3
cdr3_nt: TGTGCCAGCAGCTCACCGACCAGCGAAGAGACCCAGTACTTC; cdr3_aa: CASSSPTSEETQYF; clone_size: -; v_call: TRBV7-2; d_call: -; j_call: TRBJ2-5
cdr3_nt: TGCAGTGCTCCGGGACAGGGATGGGGGACCCAGTACTTC; cdr3_aa: CSAPGQGWGTQYF; clone_size: few; v_call: TRBV20-1; d_call: TRBD1; j_call: TRBJ2-5
cdr3_nt: TGCAGCAGGGAGGTTCACAATGAGCAGTTCTTC; cdr3_aa: CSREVHNEQFF; clone_size: -; v_call: TRBV20-1; d_call: -; j_call: TRBJ2-1
cdr3_nt: TGTGCCAGCAGCTTAGAATTACTTTACGAGCAGTACTTC; cdr3_aa: CASSLELLYEQYF; clone_size: many; v_call: TRBV7-2; d_call: -; j_call: TRBJ2-7
cdr3_nt: TGTGCCAGCACCCGGGGTTCCGGCTTGGAAAAACTGTTTTTT; cdr3_aa: CASTRGSGLEKLFF; clone_size: -; v_call: TRBV12-3/TRBV12-4; d_call: -; j_call: TRBJ1-4
cdr3_nt: TGCAGTGCTGGGGCAGGGCCCTACGAGCAGTACTTC; cdr3_aa: CSAGAGPYEQYF; clone_size: -; v_call: TRBV20-1; d_call: -; j_call: TRBJ2-7
cdr3_nt: TGTGCCAGCAGCTTAGCGGGGGACAGGGCTCACAAGCAGTACTTC; cdr3_aa: CASSLAGDRAHKQYF; clone_size: -; v_call: TRBV7-8; d_call: TRBD1; j_call: TRBJ2-4
cdr3_nt: TGCGCCAGCAGCTTGGAAGCGGGGGCTGTTGGCAATGAGCAGTTCTTC; cdr3_aa: CASSLEAGAVGNEQFF; clone_size: many; v_call: TRBV5-1; d_call: TRBD2; j_call: TRBJ2-1
cdr3_nt: TGCAGCGACGCTGGGACAAACCAAGAGACCCAGTACTTC; cdr3_aa: CSDAGTNQETQYF; clone_size: many; v_call: TRBV29-1; d_call: -; j_call: TRBJ2-5
cdr3_nt: TGTGCCATCAATCAGGGATACCGGGACGGAAGAGATGGCTACACCTTC; cdr3_aa: CAINQGYRDGRDGYTF; clone_size: few; v_call: TRBV10-3; d_call: -; j_call: TRBJ1-2
cdr3_nt: TGTGCCAGCAGTTACGGAGACAGGGCAGATACGCAGTATTTT; cdr3_aa: CASSYGDRADTQYF; clone_size: -; v_call: TRBV6-5; d_call: TRBD1; j_call: TRBJ2-3
cdr3_nt: TGTGCCAGCAGCCAAAAGGGCCCCGGGGGAGGCCTATTGTACAATGAGCAGTTCTTC; cdr3_aa: CASSQKGPGGGLLYNEQFF; clone_size: few; v_call: TRBV4-2; d_call: -; j_call: TRBJ2-1
cdr3_nt: TGCAGTGCTACCCCGGGACAGGGACCCCAGACCCAGTACTTC; cdr3_aa: CSATPGQGPQTQYF; clone_size: few; v_call: TRBV20-1; d_call: TRBD1; j_call: TRBJ2-5
cdr3_nt: TGCAGTGCTAGTGCTACAGGGTTAGGCTACGAGCAGTACTTC; cdr3_aa: CSASATGLGYEQYF; clone_size: few; v_call: TRBV20-1; d_call: -; j_call: TRBJ2-7
cdr3_nt: TGTGCCAGCAGTCAGTCGACGGGACAGGGCTACAATGAGCAGTTCTTC; cdr3_aa: CASSQSTGQGYNEQFF; clone_size: -; v_call: TRBV6-5; d_call: TRBD1; j_call: TRBJ2-1
cdr3_nt: TGTGCCAGCTCACCACCGGCAGGGCAGAGGCTTAGCAATCAGCCCCAGCATTTT; cdr3_aa: CASSPPAGQRLSNQPQHF; clone_size: -; v_call: TRBV18; d_call: -; j_call: TRBJ1-5
cdr3_nt: TGTGCCAGCAGTACAGGGGGCGCCTCCTACGAGCAGTACTTC; cdr3_aa: CASSTGGASYEQYF; clone_size: few; v_call: TRBV12-3/TRBV12-4; d_call: TRBD1; j_call: TRBJ2-7
cdr3_nt: TGTGCCTGGACGAAACAGGGGGCGAGCAACACTGAAGCTTTCTTT; cdr3_aa: CAWTKQGASNTEAFF; clone_size: -; v_call: TRBV30; d_call: TRBD1; j_call: TRBJ1-1
cdr3_nt: TGCAGTGCTAGCCGGGGTTCAGTTAACAATGAGCAGTTCTTC; cdr3_aa: CSASRGSVNNEQFF; clone_size: -; v_call: TRBV20-1; d_call: -; j_call: TRBJ2-1
cdr3_nt: TGTGCCAGCAGTTACGTGGGAGGGCCGGCAGATACGCAGTATTTT; cdr3_aa: CASSYVGGPADTQYF; clone_size: few; v_call: TRBV6-5; d_call: TRBD2; j_call: TRBJ2-3
cdr3_nt: TGCAGTGCTACCGACGGTCAAGAGACCCAGTACTTC; cdr3_aa: CSATDGQETQYF; clone_size: few; v_call: TRBV20-1; d_call: -; j_call: TRBJ2-5
cdr3_nt: TGTGCCAGCAGCCCGGGGGGTTTAAATGAGCAGTTCTTC; cdr3_aa: CASSPGGLNEQFF; clone_size: few; v_call: TRBV6-2/TRBV6-3; d_call: TRBD2; j_call: TRBJ2-1
cdr3_nt: TGTGCCAGCAGCTTAGAGGCCGCGTGGGGCGAGCAGTACTTC; cdr3_aa: CASSLEAAWGEQYF; clone_size: -; v_call: TRBV7-2; d_call: -; j_call: TRBJ2-7
cdr3_nt: TGTGCCAGCAGTGCGAAGGGGTACTATGGCTACACCTTC; cdr3_aa: CASSAKGYYGYTF; clone_size: -; v_call: TRBV28; d_call: -; j_call: TRBJ1-2
cdr3_nt: TGTTCCATCAGTGGCCTCTCCTACGAGCAGTACTTC; cdr3_aa: CSISGLSYEQYF; clone_size: -; v_call: TRBV10-3; d_call: -; j_call: TRBJ2-7
cdr3_nt: TGTGCCAGCAGCCCGTCTGAAGATGCAGAGACCCAGTACTTC; cdr3_aa: CASSPSEDAETQYF; clone_size: -; v_call: TRBV6-2/TRBV6-3; d_call: -; j_call: TRBJ2-5
cdr3_nt: TGCAGCGTTGCCCCCTGGAGCGGGACACTCTACGAGCAGTACTTC; cdr3_aa: CSVAPWSGTLYEQYF; clone_size: many; v_call: TRBV29-1; d_call: -; j_call: TRBJ2-7
cdr3_nt: TGTGCCACCAGCAGATCCGGAGCGTACAATGAGCAGTTCTTC; cdr3_aa: CATSRSGAYNEQFF; clone_size: -; v_call: TRBV15; d_call: -; j_call: TRBJ2-1
cdr3_nt: TGCAGCGTTTTTTACCTCGGGAGGTTGAACACCGGGGAGCTGTTTTTT; cdr3_aa: CSVFYLGRLNTGELFF; clone_size: -; v_call: TRBV29-1; d_call: TRBD2; j_call: TRBJ2-2
cdr3_nt: TGCGCCAGCAGCCCACCGGGGACCTGGGATGAGCAGTTCTTC; cdr3_aa: CASSPPGTWDEQFF; clone_size: few; v_call: TRBV4-1; d_call: -; j_call: TRBJ2-1
cdr3_nt: TGTGCCAGCAGCCCAAGTAGAAACGAGCAGTACTTC; cdr3_aa: CASSPSRNEQYF; clone_size: -; v_call: TRBV13; d_call: -; j_call: TRBJ2-7
cdr3_nt: TGTACCAGCAGTTTAGGGACAGGGGTCTACGAGCAGTACTTC; cdr3_aa: CTSSLGTGVYEQYF; clone_size: -; v_call: TRBV27; d_call: TRBD1; j_call: TRBJ2-7
cdr3_nt: TGCAGTGCTGGAGATGGACAGAGATCGATTAACTACGAGCAGTACTTC; cdr3_aa: CSAGDGQRSINYEQYF; clone_size: -; v_call: TRBV20-1; d_call: -; j_call: TRBJ2-7
cdr3_nt: TGTGCCAGCAGCCCCGGTTCCGTTGCTAGGGTTTTGGACGAGCAGTACTTC; cdr3_aa: CASSPGSVARVLDEQYF; clone_size: -; v_call: TRBV11-2; d_call: -; j_call: TRBJ2-7